These 19 T cell receptor beta chains share one sample of origin, sequenced in a study of T cell responses to AZD1222 COVID-19 vaccine. Libraries were prepared by immunoSEQ multiplex PCR; TCRdb keeps only in-frame clonotypes and omits some of them. Of approximately 140,000 clones in the sample, roughly 91% were seen once. The specimen comprised peripheral blood, sampled on day 0 of AZD1222 vaccination. These receptor sequences come from an adult in good health.

CDR3 in DNA: TGCAGTGCTAGTCCTAGCGGGAGATTGCATGAGCAGTTCTTC. Protein sequence: CSASPSGRLHEQFF. The gene calls are TRBV20-1 and TRBJ2-1; 10 nucleotides match TRBD2. The V segment lost 3 bases and the J segment 8 bases; nucleotides outside the gene matches: 7. CDR1 and CDR2 (germline): DFQATT, SNEGSKA (reference sequence). The CDR3 covers 14 residues.

This chain connects TRBV19 to TRBJ1-4; D remains ambiguous. Germline lookup yields CDR1 LNHDA and CDR2 SQIVND (reference sequence). The CDR3 is made up of 16 amino acids. V was trimmed by 5 bases and J by 3 bases, leaving 16 bases between them. CDR3 loop: CASSAQRPLPNEKLFF. DNA for the CDR3: TGTGCCAGTAGTGCCCAGAGGCCCTTGCCTAATGAAAAACTGTTTTTT.

This clone was recorded a few times. The V call is TRBV27, the J call TRBJ1-5; TRBD1 might be the D (5 bases). The CDR3 loop spans 16 amino acids. Germline V gene lookup returns CDR1 MNHEY and CDR2 SMNVEV (reference sequence). Trimming pared 3 bases from V and 7 bases from J, leaving 19 bases between. Here the CDR3 reads CASSLFRGPGVQPQHF. Here the CDR3 DNA reads TGTGCCAGCAGTTTGTTTAGGGGCCCTGGAGTGCAGCCCCAGCATTTT.

CDR3 sequence reads: CSAQEGYGYTF. CDR3 sequence (DNA): TGCAGCGCCCAGGAGGGCTATGGCTACACCTTC. The J gene is TRBJ1-2, the V gene TRBV29-1, with D unresolved. Trimming pared 7 bases from V and 4 bases from J, leaving 10 bases between. CDR1 and CDR2 (germline): SQVTM, ANQGSEA. This CDR3 contains 11 residues.

This sequence joins TRBV13 and TRBJ2-7, with D uncertain. V gave up 4 bases and J gave up 3 bases, with 4 bases separating them. Germline assignment: CDR1 PRHDT and CDR2 FYEKMQ (reference sequence). The CDR3 is 11 residues long. CDR3 coding DNA: TGTGCCAGCAGCTCTCGCTACGAGCAGTACTTC. It yields the protein CASSSRYEQYF.

The chain combines TRBV5-6 with TRBJ2-5; TRBD1 is a possible D gene (6 bases). Germline-derived CDR1 and CDR2 are SGHDT and YYEEEE. V was trimmed by 6 bases and J by 0 bases, leaving 9 bases between them. The CDR3 spans 13 residues. The chain's CDR3 is CASTHRDQETQYF. CDR3 nucleotides: TGTGCCAGCACTCACAGGGACCAAGAGACCCAGTACTTC.

The V and J genes are TRBV5-5 and TRBJ1-2; D call uncertain. Trimming removed 4 bases at V and 8 bases at J, with 12 bases between. Germline V gene lookup returns CDR1 SGHKS and CDR2 YYEKEE (reference sequence). There are 12 residues in the CDR3. The CDR3 sequence is CASSPALGGYTF. DNA of the CDR3: TGTGCCAGCAGCCCGGCCCTTGGGGGCTACACCTTC.

The CDR3 region is CASSSGTSGTFNEQFF. DNA of the CDR3: TGTGCCAGCAGTTCCGGGACTAGCGGGACCTTCAATGAGCAGTTCTTC. The gene calls are TRBV6-5 and TRBJ2-1, with TRBD2 matching over 13 bases. This CDR3 spans 16 amino acids. The trim removed 4 bases at V and 6 bases at J, leaving 6 bases unmatched. The germline CDR1 and CDR2 sequences are MNHEY and SVGAGI.

Here the CDR3 DNA reads TGTGCCAGTAGTATAGATGGGACAGGGTTCGGGGAGCTGTTTTTT. Protein sequence: CASSIDGTGFGELFF. The rearrangement joins TRBV19 to TRBJ2-2, with 9 nucleotides matching TRBD1. Unmatched junction bases numbered 3, after V lost 0 bases and J lost 7 bases. This CDR3 region has 15 residues. Germline lookup yields CDR1 LNHDA and CDR2 SQIVND (reference sequence).

The rearrangement uses TRBV6-6 and TRBJ1-2; possibly TRBD1 for D (5 bases). V was trimmed by 2 bases and J by 8 bases, leaving 12 bases between them. In germline, CDR1 is MNHNY, CDR2 SVGAGI (reference sequence). The CDR3 loop spans 13 amino acids. The CDR3 protein is CASSYQGSEGYTF. CDR3 nucleotides: TGTGCCAGCAGTTACCAGGGATCGGAAGGCTACACCTTC.

The chain links TRBV6-6 to TRBJ2-2; 11 positions match TRBD1. Trimming removed 2 bases from V and 8 bases from J; junction bases left unmatched: 4. The CDR3 runs 15 residues. CDR1 MNHNY and CDR2 SVGAGI come from the germline V gene (reference sequence). The CDR3 is CASSYRTGGKGELFF. The CDR3 DNA follows: TGTGCCAGCAGTTACAGGACAGGGGGCAAGGGGGAGCTGTTTTTT.

The rearrangement uses TRBV19 and TRBJ2-1; 7 nucleotides match TRBD1. CDR3 length: 18 residues. The V and J ends lost 3 bases and 5 bases, in that order; junction bases with no gene match: 16. In germline, CDR1 is LNHDA, CDR2 SQIVND (reference sequence). CDR3 sequence reads: CASSILWDSLPKNNEQFF. CDR3 DNA: TGTGCCAGTAGTATCCTTTGGGACAGCCTGCCGAAAAACAATGAGCAGTTCTTC.

V and J are TRBV5-1 and TRBJ1-2, with D tentatively TRBD1 (5 bases). CDR1 SGHRS and CDR2 YFSETQ come from the germline V gene. Trimming shortened V by 1 base and J by 8 bases, and 12 bases separated the two germline ends. CDR3 length: 13 amino acids. As DNA, the CDR3 is TGCGCCAGCAGCTTGCAGGGCGATGAAGGCTACACCTTC. Translated, it gives CASSLQGDEGYTF. Full variable domain (rest looked up from reference TRBV5-1 and TRBJ1-2): KAGVTQTPRYLIKTRGQQVTLSCSPISGHRSVSWYQQTPGQGLQFLFEYFSETQRNKGNFPGRFSGRQFSNSRSEMNVSTLELGDSALYLCASSLQGDEGYTFGSGTRLTVV.

The gene calls are TRBV6-5 and TRBJ1-1; TRBD1 matches at 8 bases. The CDR3 totals 15 residues. V shed 5 bases, J shed 3 bases, and the junction held 8 bases outside the gene matches. Per the germline V gene, CDR1 is MNHEY and CDR2 is SVGAGI. The CDR3 reads CASSTLDREDTEAFF. DNA for the CDR3: TGTGCCAGCAGTACCTTGGACAGGGAAGACACTGAAGCTTTCTTT.

As DNA, the CDR3 is TGTGCCACCAGCAGGCAGGGACTCGGTGGCTACACCTTC. Protein: CATSRQGLGGYTF. The chain joins TRBV15 to TRBJ1-2; the D gene is possibly TRBD1 (5 bases). CDR1 LNHNV and CDR2 YYDKDF come from the germline V gene (reference sequence). Trimming shortened V by 3 bases and J by 7 bases, and 12 bases separated the two germline ends. CDR3 length equals 13 residues.

In nucleotides, the CDR3 is TGTGCCAGCAGCCTTCTCACGACAGGGAGGATTGAGACCCAGTACTTC. Residues: CASSLLTTGRIETQYF. The chain carries TRBV3-1 (or the pseudogene TRBV3-2) and TRBJ2-5, with D possibly being TRBD1 (7 bases). This CDR3 has 16 residues. Germline lookup yields CDR1 LGHDT and CDR2 YNNKEL (reference sequence). With 4 bases removed from V and 5 bases from J, the gap between germline ends came to 20 bases.

The chain joins TRBV7-7 to TRBJ2-1; 7 bases are shared with TRBD1. Germline V gives CDR1 SSHAT, CDR2 FNYEAQ (reference sequence). Germline trimming cut 1 base from V and 0 bases from J; bases unmatched to any gene: 6. The CDR3 covers 17 residues. CDR3 in amino acids: CASSLGPRGSSYNEQFF. The DNA for the CDR3 is TGTGCCAGCAGCTTAGGCCCCAGGGGGAGCTCCTACAATGAGCAGTTCTTC.

This chain joins TRBV5-1 and TRBJ1-4, with D possibly TRBD1 on 5 matching bases. Per germline, CDR1 SGHRS and CDR2 YFSETQ. V gave up 2 bases and J gave up 4 bases, with 9 bases separating them. This CDR3 region has 14 residues. Here the CDR3 DNA reads TGCGCCAGCAGCTTAGGACACAGTAATGAAAAACTGTTTTTT. Translation: CASSLGHSNEKLFF.

This chain links TRBV5-1 with TRBJ2-1; 7 bases line up with TRBD2. Losses at the gene ends were 2 bases for V and 7 bases for J; bases not matched to a gene: 9. The germline V gene has CDR1 SGHRS and CDR2 YFSETQ. There are 15 residues in the CDR3. The DNA for the CDR3 is TGCGCCAGCAGCTTTCGAGCGGGACCGTTGAATGAGCAGTTCTTC. Amino acid sequence: CASSFRAGPLNEQFF.